This TCR beta chain appears in the sequencing data of a study of siplizumab effects on memory and regulatory T cells. Trimming removed 6 bases at V and 7 bases at J, with 12 bases between. Germline CDR1 and CDR2: MNHEY and SVGAGI. The CDR3 totals 12 residues. Sequencing of each sample assayed some 9.4 x 10^4 TCR templates. Repertoires were generated with immunoSEQ multiplex PCR, while TCRdb's copy carries only in-frame clones and drops some. The table lists approximately 110,000 clones, approximately 94% of them singletons. This sequence joins TRBV6-5 and TRBJ2-5; no firm D call. This receptor was obtained from a human donor in good health. The specimen was CD4+ T cells sorted from blood. CDR3 nucleotide sequence: TGTGCCAGCAGACGGCTAGGCGGGACCCAGTACTTC. It encodes CASRRLGGTQYF.